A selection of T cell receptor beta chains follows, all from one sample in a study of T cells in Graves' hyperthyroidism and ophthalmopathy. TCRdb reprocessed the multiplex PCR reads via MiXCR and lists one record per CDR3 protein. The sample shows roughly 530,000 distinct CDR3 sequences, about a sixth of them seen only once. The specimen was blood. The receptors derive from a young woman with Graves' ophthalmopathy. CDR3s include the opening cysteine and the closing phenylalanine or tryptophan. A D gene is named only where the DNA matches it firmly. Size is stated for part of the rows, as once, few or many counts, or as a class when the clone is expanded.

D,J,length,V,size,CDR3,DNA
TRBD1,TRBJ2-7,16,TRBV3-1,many,CASSASPGTGHYEQYF,TGTGCCAGCAGCGCTTCGCCCGGGACAGGGCATTACGAGCAGTACTTC
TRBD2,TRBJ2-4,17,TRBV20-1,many,CSASRLASGGVIDIQYF,TGCAGTGCTAGTCGTTTGGCTAGCGGGGGAGTTATAGACATTCAGTACTTC
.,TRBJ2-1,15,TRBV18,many,CASSPADRQNNEQFF,TGTGCCAGCTCCCCAGCGGACAGACAGAACAATGAGCAGTTCTTC
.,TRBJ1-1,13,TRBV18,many,CASSTREFDEAFF,TGTGCCAGCTCAACCCGGGAATTCGATGAAGCTTTCTTT
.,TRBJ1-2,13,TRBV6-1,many,CASSPRPPYGYTF,TGTGCCAGCAGTCCCAGGCCTCCCTATGGCTACACCTTC
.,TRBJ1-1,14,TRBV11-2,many,CASSLWSVNTEAFF,TGTGCCAGCAGCTTATGGTCGGTGAACACTGAAGCTTTCTTT
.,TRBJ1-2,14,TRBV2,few,CASTHRGIGDGYTF,TGTGCCAGCACTCATCGGGGTATCGGCGATGGCTACACCTTC
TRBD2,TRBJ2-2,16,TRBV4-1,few,CASSQLAGANTGELFF,TGCGCCAGCAGCCAATTAGCGGGAGCGAACACCGGGGAGCTGTTTTTT
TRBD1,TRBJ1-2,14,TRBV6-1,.,CASGQGTGGYGCTF,TGTGCCAGCGGACAGGGGACCGGCGGCTATGGCTGCACCTTC
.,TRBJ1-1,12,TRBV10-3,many,CAISQGRTEAFF,TGTGCCATCAGTCAGGGGAGAACTGAAGCTTTCTTT
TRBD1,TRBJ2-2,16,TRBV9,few,CASSSRQGVDTGELFF,TGTGCCAGCAGCTCCCGACAGGGGGTGGACACCGGGGAGCTGTTTTTT
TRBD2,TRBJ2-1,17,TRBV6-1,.,CASSPGGGGGPHNEQFF,TGTGCCAGCAGTCCCGGGGGGGGGGGGGGGCCCCACAATGAGCAGTTCTTC
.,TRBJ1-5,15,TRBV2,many,CASSEDWGSNQPQHF,TGTGCCAGCAGTGAAGATTGGGGGAGCAATCAGCCCCAGCATTTT
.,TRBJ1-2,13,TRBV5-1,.,CASSLEGTRGYTF,TGCGCCAGCAGCTTGGAAGGGACGAGGGGCTACACCTTC
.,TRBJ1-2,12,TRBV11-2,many,CASSLADSGYTF,TGTGCCAGCAGCTTAGCCGACAGTGGCTACACCTTC
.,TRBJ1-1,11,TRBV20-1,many,CSAFVWVEAFF,TGCAGTGCTTTTGTTTGGGTTGAAGCTTTCTTT
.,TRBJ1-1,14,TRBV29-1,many,CSATGRGGLTEAFF,TGCAGCGCTACAGGGAGAGGGGGATTAACTGAAGCTTTCTTT
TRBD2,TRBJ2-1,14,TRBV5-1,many,CASMLSGSVNEQFF,TGCGCCAGCATGTTAAGCGGGAGTGTAAATGAGCAGTTCTTC
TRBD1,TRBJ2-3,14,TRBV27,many,CASSPSTGGDTQYF,TGTGCCAGCAGTCCATCGACAGGGGGGGATACGCAGTATTTT
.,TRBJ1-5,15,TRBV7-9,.,CASSFGEDGNQPQHF,TGTGCCAGCAGCTTTGGGGAAGACGGCAATCAGCCCCAGCATTTT
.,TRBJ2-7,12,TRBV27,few,CASKGGSYEQYF,TGTGCCAGCAAGGGGGGTAGCTACGAGCAGTACTTC
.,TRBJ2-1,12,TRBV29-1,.,CSAQSRENEQFF,TGCAGCGCACAGAGTAGGGAGAATGAGCAGTTCTTC
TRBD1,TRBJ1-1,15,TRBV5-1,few,CASSAGTGMNTEAFF,TGCGCCAGCAGCGCCGGGACAGGAATGAACACTGAAGCTTTCTTT
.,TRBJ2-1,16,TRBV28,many,CASSPPGRLSYNEQFF,TGTGCCAGCAGCCCCCCGGGCCGACTTTCCTACAATGAGCAGTTCTTC
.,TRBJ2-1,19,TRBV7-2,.,CASSLAGGLGPTSYNEQFF,TGTGCCAGCAGCTTGGCGGGTGGTCTGGGACCTACTTCCTACAATGAGCAGTTCTTC
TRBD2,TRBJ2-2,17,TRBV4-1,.,CASSLAGGGVNTGELFF,TGCGCCAGCAGCCTTGCTGGCGGGGGGGTGAACACCGGGGAGCTGTTTTTT
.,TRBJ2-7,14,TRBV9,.,CASSVSWGDYEQYF,TGTGCCAGCAGCGTAAGCTGGGGGGACTACGAGCAGTACTTC
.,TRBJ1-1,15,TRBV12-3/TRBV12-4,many,CASSFMGQLRTEAFF,TGTGCCAGCAGTTTTATGGGTCAGTTACGCACTGAAGCTTTCTTT
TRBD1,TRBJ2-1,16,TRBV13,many,CASSHGQGDSYNEQFF,TGTGCCAGCAGCCACGGACAGGGGGACTCCTACAATGAGCAGTTCTTC
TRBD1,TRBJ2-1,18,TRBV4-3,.,CASSQVSRGLIDYNEQFF,TGCGCCAGCAGCCAAGTGTCGAGGGGGCTGATTGACTACAATGAGCAGTTCTTC
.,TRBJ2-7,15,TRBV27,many,CASSLRVESWNEQYF,TGTGCCAGCAGTTTAAGGGTGGAAAGTTGGAACGAGCAGTACTTC
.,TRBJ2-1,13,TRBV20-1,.,CSASRGGNNEQFF,TGCAGTGCTAGTAGAGGTGGGAACAATGAGCAGTTCTTC